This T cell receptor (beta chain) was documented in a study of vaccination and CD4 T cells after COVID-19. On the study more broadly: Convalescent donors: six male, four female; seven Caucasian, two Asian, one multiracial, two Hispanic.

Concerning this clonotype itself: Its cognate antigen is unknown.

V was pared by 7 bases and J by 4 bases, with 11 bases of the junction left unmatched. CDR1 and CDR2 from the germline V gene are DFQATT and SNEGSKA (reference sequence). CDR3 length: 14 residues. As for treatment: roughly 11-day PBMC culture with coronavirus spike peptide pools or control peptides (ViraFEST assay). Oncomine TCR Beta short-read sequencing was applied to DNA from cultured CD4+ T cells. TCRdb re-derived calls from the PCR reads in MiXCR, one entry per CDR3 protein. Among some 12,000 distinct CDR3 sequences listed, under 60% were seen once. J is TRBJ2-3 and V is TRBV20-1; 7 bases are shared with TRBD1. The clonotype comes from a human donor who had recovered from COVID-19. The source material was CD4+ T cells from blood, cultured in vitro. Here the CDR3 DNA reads TGCAGTGACAGGGGTCAGCAGGTTGCAGATACGCAGTATTTT. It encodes CSDRGQQVADTQYF.